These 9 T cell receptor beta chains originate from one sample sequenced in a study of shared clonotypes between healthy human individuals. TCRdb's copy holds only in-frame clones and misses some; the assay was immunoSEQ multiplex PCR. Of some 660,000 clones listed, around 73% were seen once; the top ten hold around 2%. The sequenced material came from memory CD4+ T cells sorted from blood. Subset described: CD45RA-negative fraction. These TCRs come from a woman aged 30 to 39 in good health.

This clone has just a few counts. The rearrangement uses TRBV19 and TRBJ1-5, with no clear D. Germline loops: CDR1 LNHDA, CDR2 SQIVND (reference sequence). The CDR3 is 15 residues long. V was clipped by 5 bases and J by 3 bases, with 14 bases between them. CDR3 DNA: TGTGCCAGTAGTTATGACCAGTTTTTCAATCAGCCCCAGCATTTT. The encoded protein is CASSYDQFFNQPQHF.

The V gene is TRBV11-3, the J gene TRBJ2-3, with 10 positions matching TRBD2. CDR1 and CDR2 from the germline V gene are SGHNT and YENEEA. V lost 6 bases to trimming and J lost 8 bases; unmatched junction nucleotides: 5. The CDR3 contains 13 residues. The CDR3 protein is CASSPLAGATQYF. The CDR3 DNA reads TGTGCCAGCAGTCCTCTAGCGGGAGCTACGCAGTATTTT.

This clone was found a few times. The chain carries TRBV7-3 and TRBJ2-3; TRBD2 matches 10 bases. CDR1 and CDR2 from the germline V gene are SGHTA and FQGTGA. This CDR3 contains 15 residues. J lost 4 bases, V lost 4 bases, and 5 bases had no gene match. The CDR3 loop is CASSSAGGRADTQYF. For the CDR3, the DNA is TGTGCCAGCAGCTCAGCGGGAGGGCGTGCAGATACGCAGTATTTT.

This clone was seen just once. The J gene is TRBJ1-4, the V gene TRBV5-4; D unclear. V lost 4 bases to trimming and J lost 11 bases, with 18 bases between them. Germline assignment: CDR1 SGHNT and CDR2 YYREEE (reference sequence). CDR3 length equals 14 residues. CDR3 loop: CASSPDGAVGKLFF. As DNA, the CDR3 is TGTGCCAGCAGCCCGGACGGAGCTGTCGGGAAACTGTTTTTT.

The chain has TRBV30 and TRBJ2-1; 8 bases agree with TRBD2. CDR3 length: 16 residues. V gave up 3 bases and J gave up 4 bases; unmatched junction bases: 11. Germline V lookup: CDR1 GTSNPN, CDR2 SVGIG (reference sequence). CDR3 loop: CAWSHPGGSAYNEQFF. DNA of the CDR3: TGTGCCTGGAGCCACCCGGGAGGGTCCGCATACAATGAGCAGTTCTTC. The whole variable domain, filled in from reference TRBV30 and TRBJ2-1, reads SQTIHQWPATLVQPVGSPLSLECTVEGTSNPNLYWYRQAAGRGLQLLFYSVGIGQISSEVPQNLSASRPQDRQFILSSKKLLLSDSGFYLCAWSHPGGSAYNEQFFGPGTRLTVL.

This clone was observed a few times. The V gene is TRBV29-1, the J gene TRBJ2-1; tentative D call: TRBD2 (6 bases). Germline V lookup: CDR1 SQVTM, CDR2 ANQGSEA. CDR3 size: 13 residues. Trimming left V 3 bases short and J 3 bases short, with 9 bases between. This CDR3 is CSVEERVYNEQFF. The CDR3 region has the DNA TGCAGCGTTGAGGAGCGGGTCTACAATGAGCAGTTCTTC.

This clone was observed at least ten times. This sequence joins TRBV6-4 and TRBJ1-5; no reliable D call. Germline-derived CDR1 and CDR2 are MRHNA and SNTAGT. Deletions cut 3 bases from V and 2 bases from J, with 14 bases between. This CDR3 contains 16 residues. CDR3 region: CASSEYRIRRNQPQHF. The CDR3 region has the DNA TGTGCCAGCAGTGAGTACCGGATAAGGCGCAATCAGCCCCAGCATTTT.

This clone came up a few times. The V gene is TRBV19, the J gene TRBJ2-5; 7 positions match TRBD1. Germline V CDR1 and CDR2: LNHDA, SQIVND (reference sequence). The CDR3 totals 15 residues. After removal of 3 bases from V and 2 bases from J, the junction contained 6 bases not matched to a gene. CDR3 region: CASSMTGTEQETQYF. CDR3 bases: TGTGCCAGTAGTATGACCGGGACAGAACAAGAGACCCAGTACTTC.

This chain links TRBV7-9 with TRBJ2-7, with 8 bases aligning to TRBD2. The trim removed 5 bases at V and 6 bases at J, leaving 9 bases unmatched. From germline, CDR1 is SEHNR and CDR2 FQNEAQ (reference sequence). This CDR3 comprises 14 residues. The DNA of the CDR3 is TGTGCCAGCAGCACAAGGACCGGGGGGGTCGAGCAGTACTTC. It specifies CASSTRTGGVEQYF.